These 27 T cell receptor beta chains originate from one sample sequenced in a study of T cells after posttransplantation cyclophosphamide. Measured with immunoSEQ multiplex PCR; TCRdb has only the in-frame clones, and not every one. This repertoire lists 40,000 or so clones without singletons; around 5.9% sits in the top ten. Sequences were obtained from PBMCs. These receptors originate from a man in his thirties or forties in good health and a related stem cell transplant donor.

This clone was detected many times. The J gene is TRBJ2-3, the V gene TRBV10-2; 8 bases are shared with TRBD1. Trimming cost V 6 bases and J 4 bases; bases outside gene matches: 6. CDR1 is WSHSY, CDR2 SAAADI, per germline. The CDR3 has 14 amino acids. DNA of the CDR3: TGCGCCAGCAGCGGACAGGGCATCGCAGATACGCAGTATTTT. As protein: CASSGQGIADTQYF.

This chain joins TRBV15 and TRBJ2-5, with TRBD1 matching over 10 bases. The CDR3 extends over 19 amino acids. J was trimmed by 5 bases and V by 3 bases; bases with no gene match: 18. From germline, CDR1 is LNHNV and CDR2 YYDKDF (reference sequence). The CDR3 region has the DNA TGTGCCACCAGCAGGGTAGATGGATCATGGACAGGGGGAAGGGAGACCCAGTACTTC. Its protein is CATSRVDGSWTGGRETQYF.

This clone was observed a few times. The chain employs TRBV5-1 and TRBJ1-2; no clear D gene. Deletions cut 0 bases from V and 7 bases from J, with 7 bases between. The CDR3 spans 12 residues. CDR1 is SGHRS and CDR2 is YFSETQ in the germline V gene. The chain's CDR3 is CASSLAGGGYTF. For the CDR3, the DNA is TGCGCCAGCAGCTTGGCCGGTGGTGGCTACACCTTC.

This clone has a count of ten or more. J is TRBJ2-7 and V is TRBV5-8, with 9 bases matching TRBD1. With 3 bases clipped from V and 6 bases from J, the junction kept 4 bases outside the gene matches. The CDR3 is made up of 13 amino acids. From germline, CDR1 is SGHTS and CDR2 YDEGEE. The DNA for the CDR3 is TGTGCCAGCAGCTCACGACAGGGGGGCGAGCAGTACTTC. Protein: CASSSRQGGEQYF.

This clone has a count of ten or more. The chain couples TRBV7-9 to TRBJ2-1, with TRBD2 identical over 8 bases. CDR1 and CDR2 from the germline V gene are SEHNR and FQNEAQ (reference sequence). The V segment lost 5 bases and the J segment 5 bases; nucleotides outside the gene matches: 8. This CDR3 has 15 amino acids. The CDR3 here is CASSTSLAEDNEQFF. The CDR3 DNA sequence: TGTGCCAGCAGCACCTCACTAGCGGAAGACAATGAGCAGTTCTTC. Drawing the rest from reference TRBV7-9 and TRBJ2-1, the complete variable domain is DTGVSQNPRHKITKRGQNVTFRCDPISEHNRLYWYRQTLGQGPEFLTYFQNEAQLEKSRLLSDRFSAERPKGSFSTLEIQRTEQGDSAMYLCASSTSLAEDNEQFFGPGTRLTVL.

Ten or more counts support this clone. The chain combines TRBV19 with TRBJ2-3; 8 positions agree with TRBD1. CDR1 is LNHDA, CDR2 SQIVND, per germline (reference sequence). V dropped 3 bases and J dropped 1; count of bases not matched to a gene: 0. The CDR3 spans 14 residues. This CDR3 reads CASSMDRGTDTQYF. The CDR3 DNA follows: TGTGCCAGTAGTATGGACAGGGGCACAGATACGCAGTATTTT.

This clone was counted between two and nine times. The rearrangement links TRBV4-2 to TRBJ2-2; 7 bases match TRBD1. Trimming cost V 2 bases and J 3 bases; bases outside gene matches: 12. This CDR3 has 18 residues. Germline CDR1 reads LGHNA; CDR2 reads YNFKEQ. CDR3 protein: CASSQHPGQISDTGELFF. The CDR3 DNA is TGTGCCAGCAGCCAACACCCGGGACAGATATCGGACACCGGGGAGCTGTTTTTT.

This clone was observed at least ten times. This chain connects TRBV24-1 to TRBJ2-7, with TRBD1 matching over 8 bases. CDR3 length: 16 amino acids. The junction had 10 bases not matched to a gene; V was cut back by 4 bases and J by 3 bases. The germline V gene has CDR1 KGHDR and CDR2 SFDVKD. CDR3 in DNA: TGTGCCACCAGTGAGAGAGGACAGGGCATCTTCTACGAGCAGTACTTC. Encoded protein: CATSERGQGIFYEQYF.

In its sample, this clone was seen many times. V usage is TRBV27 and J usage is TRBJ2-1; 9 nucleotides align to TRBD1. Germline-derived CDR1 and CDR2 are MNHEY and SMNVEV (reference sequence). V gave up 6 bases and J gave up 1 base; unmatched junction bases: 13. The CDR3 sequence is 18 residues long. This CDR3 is CASSPDRGFSGSYNEQFF. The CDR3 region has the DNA TGTGCCAGCAGCCCGGACAGGGGTTTTTCTGGGTCCTACAATGAGCAGTTCTTC.

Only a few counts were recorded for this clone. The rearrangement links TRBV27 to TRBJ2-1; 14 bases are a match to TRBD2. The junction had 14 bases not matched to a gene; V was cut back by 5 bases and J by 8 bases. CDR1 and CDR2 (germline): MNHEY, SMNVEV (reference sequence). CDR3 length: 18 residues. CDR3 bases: TGTGCCAGCAGTCTCGGGACTAGCGGGGGATCTTTAAACGATGAGCAGTTCTTC. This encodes CASSLGTSGGSLNDEQFF.

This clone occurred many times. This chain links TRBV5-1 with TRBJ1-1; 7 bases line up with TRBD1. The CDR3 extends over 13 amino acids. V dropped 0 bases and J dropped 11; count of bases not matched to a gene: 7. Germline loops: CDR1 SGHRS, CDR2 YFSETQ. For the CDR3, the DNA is TGCGCCAGCAGCTTGGCCAGGGGGGCTGCGGCTTTCTTT. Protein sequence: CASSLARGAAAFF.

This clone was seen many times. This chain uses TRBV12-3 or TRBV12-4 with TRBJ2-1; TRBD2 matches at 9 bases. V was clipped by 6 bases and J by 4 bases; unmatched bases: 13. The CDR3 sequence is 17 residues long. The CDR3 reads CASSPSDAGGAYNEQFF. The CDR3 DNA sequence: TGTGCCAGCAGCCCATCTGATGCGGGGGGGGCGTACAATGAGCAGTTCTTC.

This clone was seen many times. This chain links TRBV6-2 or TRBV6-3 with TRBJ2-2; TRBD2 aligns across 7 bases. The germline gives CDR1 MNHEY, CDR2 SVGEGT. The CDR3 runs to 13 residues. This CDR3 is CALRDYNTGELFF. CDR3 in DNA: TGTGCACTCCGGGACTATAACACCGGGGAGCTGTTTTTT.

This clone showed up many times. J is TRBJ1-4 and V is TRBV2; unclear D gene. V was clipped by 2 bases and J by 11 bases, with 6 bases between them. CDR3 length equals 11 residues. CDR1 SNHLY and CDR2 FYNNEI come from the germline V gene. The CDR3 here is CASSEKRKLFF. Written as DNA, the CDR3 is TGTGCCAGCAGTGAAAAGCGGAAACTGTTTTTT.

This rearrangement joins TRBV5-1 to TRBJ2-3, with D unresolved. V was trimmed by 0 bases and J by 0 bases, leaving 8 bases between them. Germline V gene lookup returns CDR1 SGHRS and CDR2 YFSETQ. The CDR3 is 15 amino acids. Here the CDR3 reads CASSLEHPSTDTQYF. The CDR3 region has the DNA TGCGCCAGCAGCTTGGAACATCCGAGCACAGATACGCAGTATTTT.

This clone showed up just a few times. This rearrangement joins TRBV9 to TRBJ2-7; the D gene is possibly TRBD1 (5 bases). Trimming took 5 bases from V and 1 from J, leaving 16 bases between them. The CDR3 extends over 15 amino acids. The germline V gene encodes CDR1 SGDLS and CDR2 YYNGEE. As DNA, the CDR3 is TGTGCCAGCAGTGTTACAGGCGACCGTTCCTACGAGCAGTACTTC. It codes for CASSVTGDRSYEQYF.

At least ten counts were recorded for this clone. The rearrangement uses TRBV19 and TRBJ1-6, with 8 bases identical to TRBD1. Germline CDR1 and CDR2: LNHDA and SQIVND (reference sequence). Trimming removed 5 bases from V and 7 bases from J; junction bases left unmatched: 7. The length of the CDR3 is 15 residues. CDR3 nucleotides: TGTGCCAGTAGTGCCCGGACAGGGCAAAATTCACCCCTCCACTTT. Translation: CASSARTGQNSPLHF.

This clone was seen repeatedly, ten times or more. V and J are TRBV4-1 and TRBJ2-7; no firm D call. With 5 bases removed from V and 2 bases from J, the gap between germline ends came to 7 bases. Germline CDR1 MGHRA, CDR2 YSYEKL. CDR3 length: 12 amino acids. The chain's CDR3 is CASSGSPYEQYF. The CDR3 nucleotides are TGCGCCAGCAGCGGCTCTCCCTACGAGCAGTACTTC.

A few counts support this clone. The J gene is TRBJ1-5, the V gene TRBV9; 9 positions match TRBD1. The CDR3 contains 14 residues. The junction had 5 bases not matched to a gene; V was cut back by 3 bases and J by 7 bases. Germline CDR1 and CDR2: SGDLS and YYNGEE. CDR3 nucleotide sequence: TGTGCCAGCAGCGCAGGACAGGGGATCCAGCCCCAGCATTTT. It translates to CASSAGQGIQPQHF.

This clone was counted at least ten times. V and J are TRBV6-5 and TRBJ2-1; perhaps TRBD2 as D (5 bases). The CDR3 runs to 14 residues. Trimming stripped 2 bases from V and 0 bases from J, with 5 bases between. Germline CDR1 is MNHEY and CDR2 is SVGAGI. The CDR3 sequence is CASSYAGSYNEQFF. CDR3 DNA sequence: TGTGCCAGCAGTTACGCGGGCTCCTACAATGAGCAGTTCTTC.

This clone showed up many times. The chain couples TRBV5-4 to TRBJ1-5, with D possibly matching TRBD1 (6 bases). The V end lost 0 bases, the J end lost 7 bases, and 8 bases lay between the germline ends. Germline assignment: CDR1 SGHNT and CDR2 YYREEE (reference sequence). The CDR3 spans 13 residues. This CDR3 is CASSLDRDQPQHF. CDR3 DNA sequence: TGTGCCAGCAGCTTGGACAGGGACCAGCCCCAGCATTTT.

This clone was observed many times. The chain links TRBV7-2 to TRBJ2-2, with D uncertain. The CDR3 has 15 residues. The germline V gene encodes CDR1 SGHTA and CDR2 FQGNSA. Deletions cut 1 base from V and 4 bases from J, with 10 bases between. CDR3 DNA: TGTGCCAGCAGCTTAGACGGTAGATCCACCGGGGAGCTGTTTTTT. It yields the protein CASSLDGRSTGELFF.

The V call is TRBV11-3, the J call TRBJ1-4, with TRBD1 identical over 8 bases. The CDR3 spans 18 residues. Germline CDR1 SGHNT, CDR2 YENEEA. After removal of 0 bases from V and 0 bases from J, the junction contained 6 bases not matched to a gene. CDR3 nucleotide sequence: TGTGCCAGCAGCTTAGATGAGGGGACAGGAGCAACTAATGAAAAACTGTTTTTT. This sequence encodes CASSLDEGTGATNEKLFF. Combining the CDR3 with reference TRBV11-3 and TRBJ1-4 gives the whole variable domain EAGVVQSPRYKIIEKKQPVAFWCNPISGHNTLYWYLQNLGQGPELLIRYENEEAVDDSQLPKDRFSAERLKGVDSTLKIQPAELGDSAVYLCASSLDEGTGATNEKLFFGSGTQLSVL.

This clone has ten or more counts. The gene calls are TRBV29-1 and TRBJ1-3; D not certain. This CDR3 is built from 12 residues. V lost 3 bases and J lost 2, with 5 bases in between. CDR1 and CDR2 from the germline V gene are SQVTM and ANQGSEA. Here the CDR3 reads CSVETTGNTIYF. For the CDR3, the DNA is TGCAGCGTTGAGACAACTGGAAACACCATATATTTT.

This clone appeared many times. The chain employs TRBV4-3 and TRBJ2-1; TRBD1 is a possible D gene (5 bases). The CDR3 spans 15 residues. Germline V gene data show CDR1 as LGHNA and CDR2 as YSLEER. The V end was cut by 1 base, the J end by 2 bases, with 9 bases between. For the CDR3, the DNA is TGCGCCAGCAGCCAAGTAGTGGGGCCCTACAATGAGCAGTTCTTC. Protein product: CASSQVVGPYNEQFF.

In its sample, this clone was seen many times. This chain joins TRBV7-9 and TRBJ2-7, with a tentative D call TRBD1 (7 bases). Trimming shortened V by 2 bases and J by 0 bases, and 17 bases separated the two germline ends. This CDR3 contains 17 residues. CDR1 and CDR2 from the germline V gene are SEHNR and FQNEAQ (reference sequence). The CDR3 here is CASSLSSGGTASYEQYF. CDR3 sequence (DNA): TGTGCCAGCAGCTTATCCTCTGGCGGGACAGCCTCCTACGAGCAGTACTTC.

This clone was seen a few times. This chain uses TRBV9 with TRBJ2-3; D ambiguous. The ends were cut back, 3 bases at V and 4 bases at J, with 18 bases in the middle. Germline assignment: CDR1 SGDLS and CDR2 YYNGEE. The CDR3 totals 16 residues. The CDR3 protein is CASSASPGSSSDTQYF. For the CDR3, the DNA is TGTGCCAGCAGCGCCAGTCCGGGTAGCAGTTCAGATACGCAGTATTTT.